The sequence of this T cell receptor beta chain was determined in a study of human T cells and chemical hapten exposure. This clonotype was picked up a small number of times. Its antigen remains unidentified. Original methodology: Samples held a median of around 100,000 TCRs, range roughly 23,224–700,000. TCRdb independently ran MiXCR on the RACE reads; one entry per CDR3 protein. TCRdb's processing, not the authors' own work, is the source of the V and J calls. This table holds about 120,000 distinct CDR3 sequences, approximately 13% found once. Germline CDR1 ENHRY, CDR2 SYGVKD. The CDR3 totals 12 residues. V lost 6 bases, J lost 3 bases, and 1 base stayed unmatched. Sample time point: patch test 1, 2 weeks after DPC sensitization. Treatment here: therapeutic diphenylcyclopropenone sensitization with weekly scalp DPC. Donors were 18 to 70-year-old alopecia patients suitable for DPC. General study points: Compared to controls, expanded TCRs made significantly more large clusters of similar CDR3s. Donor immune responses may differ from healthy people's, since all donors had alopecia.

The rearrangement uses TRBV10-3 and TRBJ2-5; TRBD1 agrees at 7 bases. This TCR was sampled from a man between 18 and 35 years old with alopecia areata. Some clones in this sample may be carry-over from other donors' samples. Sequenced here: whole blood, sampled in connection with sensitization to the hapten diphenylcyclopropenone (DPC). CDR3 nucleotides: TGTGCCATCAGCGACAGGGAAGAGACCCAGTACTTC. This translates into CAISDREETQYF.